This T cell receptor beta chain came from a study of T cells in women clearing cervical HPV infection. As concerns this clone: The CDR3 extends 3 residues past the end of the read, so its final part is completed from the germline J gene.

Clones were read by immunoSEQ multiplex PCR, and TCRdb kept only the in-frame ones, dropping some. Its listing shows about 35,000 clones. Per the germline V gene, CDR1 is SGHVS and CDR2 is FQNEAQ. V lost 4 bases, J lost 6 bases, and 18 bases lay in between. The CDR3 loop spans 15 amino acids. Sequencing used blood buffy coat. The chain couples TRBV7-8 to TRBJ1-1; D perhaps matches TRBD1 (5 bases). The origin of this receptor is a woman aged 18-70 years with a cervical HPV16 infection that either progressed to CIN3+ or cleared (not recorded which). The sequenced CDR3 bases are TGTGCCAGCAGCTCGGGTTCGCCAGGGAGGGCTGAA. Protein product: CASSSGSPGRAE. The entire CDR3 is CASSSGSPGRAEAFF.